A single sample is the source of the 17 T cell receptor beta chains below, sequenced in a study of cytomegalovirus exposure and HLA in healthy donors. The PCR employed 60 Vbeta primers together with 13 Jbeta primers. Assay used: immunoSEQ multiplex PCR; TCRdb lists only in-frame clones, some missing. Of approximately 100,000 clones listed, 60% to 80% are singletons. The specimen sequenced was PBMCs. These receptors all come from a human donor in good health.

The chain carries TRBV6-5 and TRBJ1-6; tentative D call: TRBD1 (5 bases). V was clipped by 0 bases and J by 5 bases, with 5 bases between them. Germline V lookup: CDR1 MNHEY, CDR2 SVGAGI. This CDR3 has 14 amino acids. DNA for the CDR3: TGTGCCAGCAGTTACTCGACAGATAATTCACCCCTCCACTTT. Translation gives CASSYSTDNSPLHF.

The chain joins TRBV19 to TRBJ2-3; TRBD1 is a possible D gene (6 bases). The CDR3 has 15 amino acids. The germline CDR1 and CDR2 sequences are LNHDA and SQIVND (reference sequence). Trimming pared 5 bases from V and 6 bases from J, leaving 18 bases between. Here the CDR3 DNA reads TGTGCCAGTAGTCTAACTTTTGGGGGCCCGGATACGCAGTATTTT. Its translation is CASSLTFGGPDTQYF.

The gene calls are TRBV14 and TRBJ2-5; 8 bases map to TRBD2. Germline CDR1 and CDR2: SGHDN and FVKESK. V dropped 4 bases and J dropped 11; count of bases not matched to a gene: 18. This CDR3 spans 16 amino acids. The CDR3 DNA sequence: TGTGCCAGCAGCCTTTATCCCCCGGGGGGGAGGTCTGAGCAGTACTTC. Protein product: CASSLYPPGGRSEQYF.

This clone is a singleton in its sample. The V and J genes are TRBV6-5 and TRBJ2-7; 7 bases agree with TRBD1. Germline-derived CDR1 and CDR2 are MNHEY and SVGAGI. The CDR3 totals 15 residues. The J segment lost 6 bases and the V segment lost 4 bases, leaving 12 bases of the junction unmatched. The DNA of the CDR3 is TGTGCCAGCAGTTCTCGGACAGGTTCTGGGTCCGAGCAGTACTTC. Translated: CASSSRTGSGSEQYF.

This chain links TRBV29-1 with TRBJ1-1, with D possibly being TRBD1 (5 bases). This CDR3 is built from 15 residues. Germline CDR1 is SQVTM and CDR2 is ANQGSEA. The V end lost 4 bases, the J end lost 4 bases, and 19 bases lay between the germline ends. The CDR3 reads CSVVNPGIRITEAFF. The CDR3 nucleotides are TGCAGCGTTGTGAATCCAGGGATAAGGATCACTGAAGCTTTCTTT.

The chain links TRBV7-3 to TRBJ1-6; D might be TRBD1 (5 bases). Trimming removed 1 base from V and 9 bases from J, with 10 bases in between. CDR1 is SGHTA, CDR2 FQGTGA, per germline. The CDR3 is made up of 14 amino acids. The CDR3 DNA follows: TGTGCCAGCAGCTTAAATAGGGGAGGTTCACCCCTCCACTTT. It translates to CASSLNRGGSPLHF.

CDR3 loop: CASSQETVSSSGANVLTF. The DNA of the CDR3 is TGTGCCAGCAGCCAAGAAACAGTTTCGAGCTCTGGGGCCAACGTCCTGACTTTC. V usage is TRBV4-2 and J usage is TRBJ2-6; D is unresolved. V was pared by 0 bases and J by 0 bases, with 12 bases between. CDR1 LGHNA and CDR2 YNFKEQ come from the germline V gene. The CDR3 has 18 amino acids.

The chain joins TRBV7-5 to TRBJ2-7; TRBD1 is the table's D call and was not checked against the DNA. TRBV7-5 is classified as a pseudogene. This CDR3 spans 14 amino acids. CDR3 in amino acids: CVRSFGQFRVEQYF. For the CDR3, the DNA is TGTGTCAGAAGCTTCGGACAGTTTAGGGTGGAGCAGTACTTC.

The V call is TRBV5-1, the J call TRBJ1-5; D call uncertain. Trimming removed 1 base from V and 7 bases from J, with 9 bases in between. The CDR3 covers 13 residues. The germline V gene has CDR1 SGHRS and CDR2 YFSETQ. DNA for the CDR3: TGCGCCAGCAGCTTGACGGGAATGCAGCCCCAGCATTTT. Residues: CASSLTGMQPQHF.

This clone was detected only a few times. The V gene is TRBV5-1, the J gene TRBJ2-1; 10 nucleotides match TRBD1. From germline, CDR1 is SGHRS and CDR2 YFSETQ. V gave up 7 bases and J gave up 9 bases; unmatched junction bases: 10. The length of the CDR3 is 14 residues. The CDR3 DNA follows: TGCGCCAGCGGGACAGGGGATCCATTCACTGAGCAGTTCTTC. Encoded protein: CASGTGDPFTEQFF.

V is TRBV7-2 and J is TRBJ1-5; possible D gene TRBD1, 5 bases. The CDR3 is made up of 15 amino acids. The V gene lost 1 base and the J gene lost 5 bases, with 12 bases spanning the gap. The germline CDR1 and CDR2 sequences are SGHTA and FQGNSA. The CDR3 loop reads CASSLGRQGHQPQHF. The CDR3 region has the DNA TGTGCCAGCAGCTTAGGTCGCCAGGGTCATCAGCCCCAGCATTTT.

The rearrangement joins TRBV21-1 to TRBJ1-5. TRBV21-1 is annotated as a pseudogene. This CDR3 contains 15 residues. In nucleotides, the CDR3 is TGTGCCAGCAGCCTCCGGGGTAGGACCCATCAGCCCCAGCATTTT. Encoded protein: CASSLRGRTHQPQHF.

The table lists this clone with a few counts. This chain connects TRBV5-1 to TRBJ1-1; D ambiguous. The V gene lost 0 bases and the J gene lost 2 bases, with 5 bases spanning the gap. The CDR3 runs to 13 residues. Looked up from germline, CDR1 is SGHRS and CDR2 is YFSETQ. This CDR3 is CASSLGLNTEAFF. CDR3 DNA sequence: TGCGCCAGCAGCTTGGGACTCAACACTGAAGCTTTCTTT.

The V call is TRBV5-8, the J call TRBJ2-7; tentatively, D is TRBD2 (6 bases). Germline V gene sequence: CDR1 SGHTS, CDR2 YDEGEE. The V end lost 1 base, the J end lost 0 bases, and 14 bases lay between the germline ends. The CDR3 loop spans 16 amino acids. This CDR3 reads CASSLRRGLPSYEQYF. In DNA, the CDR3 is TGTGCCAGCAGCTTGCGGAGGGGCCTCCCCTCCTACGAGCAGTACTTC.

The chain uses TRBV6-4 and TRBJ1-1, with D possibly matching TRBD1 (5 bases). V shed 6 bases and J shed 5 bases, with 16 bases lying between them. CDR3 length: 14 amino acids. In germline, CDR1 is MRHNA, CDR2 SNTAGT. The CDR3 bases are TGTGCCAGCAGAACAGGATCGGCGGCTACTGAAGCTTTCTTT. Protein product: CASRTGSAATEAFF.

This clone occurred a few times. V and J are TRBV18 and TRBJ1-1, with D perhaps TRBD1 (6 bases). V lost 5 bases and J lost 1, with 14 bases in between. From germline, CDR1 is KGHSH and CDR2 LQKENI. The CDR3 totals 15 residues. The CDR3 sequence is CASSIPGHKNTEAFF. CDR3 DNA sequence: TGTGCCAGCTCAATTCCGGGACACAAGAACACTGAAGCTTTCTTT. Full variable domain (remainder filled in from reference TRBV18 and TRBJ1-1): NAGVMQNPRHLVRRRGQEARLRCSPMKGHSHVYWYRQLPEEGLKFMVYLQKENIIDESGMPKERFSAEFPKEGPSILRIQQVVRGDSAAYFCASSIPGHKNTEAFFGQGTRLTVV.

This clone was detected ten times or more. CDR3 loop: CASRERGEQYF. The DNA for the CDR3 is TGTGCCAGCAGGGAACGAGGCGAGCAGTACTTC. V and J are TRBV2 and TRBJ2-7, with D unclear. CDR1 and CDR2 from the germline V gene are SNHLY and FYNNEI. Trimming stripped 6 bases from V and 6 bases from J, with 9 bases between. The CDR3 has 11 amino acids.